The rows below give T cell receptor beta chains drawn from one sample of a study of T cells after yellow fever vaccination. TCRdb re-derived calls from the 5' RACE reads in MiXCR, one entry per CDR3 protein. Of 300,000 to 450,000 distinct CDR3 sequences in the sample, around 6.5% were seen once. Source: PBMCs, taken 5 days after the yellow fever booster vaccination. These receptors all stem from a man aged 25-45 years who received the YFV17D yellow fever vaccine. The CDR3 runs from the conserved cysteine through the conserved F or W. The order of the fields is V gene, D gene, clone size, J gene, CDR3 protein, CDR3 DNA. The D gene is left open where the match is weak. Expanded clones get a size class; other rows say once, few or many, or leave the size out.

>TRBV24-1|TRBD1|many|TRBJ2-5
CATSDTGTEQETQYF
TGTGCCACCAGTGATACCGGGACAGAACAAGAGACCCAGTACTTC
>TRBV18|NA|many|TRBJ2-5
CASSPYRSQETQYF
TGTGCCAGCTCACCATACCGATCACAAGAGACCCAGTACTTC
>TRBV30|TRBD2|few|TRBJ2-7
CAWSSPRLAGEGEQYF
TGTGCCTGGAGTTCCCCCCGGCTAGCGGGAGAGGGCGAGCAGTACTTC
>TRBV7-8|NA|many|TRBJ1-5
CASSSGLNQPQHF
TGTGCCAGCAGCTCGGGGCTAAATCAGCCCCAGCATTTT
>TRBV18|NA|many|TRBJ2-1
CASSPGDIAYNEQFF
TGTGCCAGCTCACCAGGTGACATCGCTTACAATGAGCAGTTCTTC
>TRBV7-2|NA|many|TRBJ2-7
CASSLRSQNSYEQYF
TGTGCCAGCAGCTTAAGGTCGCAGAACTCCTACGAGCAGTACTTC
>TRBV7-9|NA|many|TRBJ2-5
CASSSRASQETQYF
TGTGCCAGCAGCTCAAGGGCCAGCCAAGAGACCCAGTACTTC
>TRBV12-3/TRBV12-4|TRBD2|NA|TRBJ2-1
CATARLAGAHEQFF
TGTGCCACAGCCCGTCTAGCGGGGGCTCATGAGCAGTTCTTC
>TRBV4-3|NA|few|TRBJ2-1
CASSQDPTGTLLSSYNEQFF
TGCGCCAGCAGCCAAGATCCGACCGGGACTCTACTTAGCTCCTACAATGAGCAGTTCTTC
>TRBV15|NA|many|TRBJ2-4
CATSPARDLNIQYF
TGTGCCACCAGCCCCGCACGGGACCTAAACATTCAGTACTTC
>TRBV19|NA|few|TRBJ2-1
CASSTGLNNEQFF
TGTGCCAGTAGTACGGGACTCAACAATGAGCAGTTCTTC
>TRBV5-1|NA|few|TRBJ2-7
CASSNRASYEQYF
TGCGCCAGCAGCAACAGGGCCTCCTACGAGCAGTACTTC
>TRBV6-5|NA|few|TRBJ1-5
CASSYSQEGQPQHF
TGTGCCAGCAGTTACTCCCAAGAGGGTCAGCCCCAGCATTTT
>TRBV11-2|TRBD1|few|TRBJ2-3
CASSRRVGTGAPWPDTQYF
TGTGCCAGCAGCCGCAGGGTAGGGACAGGGGCCCCTTGGCCAGATACGCAGTATTTT
>TRBV20-1|NA|many|TRBJ2-2
CSAPGPTGVTGELFF
TGCAGTGCTCCGGGCCCGACAGGAGTGACGGGGGAGCTGTTTTTT
>TRBV20-1|NA|NA|TRBJ2-7
CSARDHLYEQYF
TGCAGTGCTAGAGATCACCTCTACGAGCAGTACTTC
>TRBV6-2/TRBV6-3|NA|few|TRBJ2-2
CASRADTGELFF
TGTGCCAGCAGAGCAGACACCGGGGAGCTGTTTTTT
>TRBV6-5|TRBD1|NA|TRBJ2-7
CASSYSSRGIYEQYF
TGTGCCAGCAGTTACTCGAGCAGGGGGATTTACGAGCAGTACTTC
>TRBV20-1|NA|NA|TRBJ2-3
CSALGEGSPDTQYF
TGCAGTGCCCTTGGTGAGGGTAGTCCGGATACGCAGTATTTT
>TRBV6-2/TRBV6-3|NA|NA|TRBJ2-1
CASSPGTFPNEQFF
TGTGCCAGCAGCCCCGGGACTTTTCCCAATGAGCAGTTCTTC
>TRBV6-1|TRBD2|many|TRBJ2-7
CASTLAGTHEQYF
TGTGCCAGCACCTTAGCGGGAACCCACGAGCAGTACTTC
>TRBV20-1|TRBD2|NA|TRBJ2-1
CSALAGGAGGYEQFF
TGCAGTGCTCTGGCGGGGGGGGCCGGTGGCTATGAGCAGTTCTTC
>TRBV6-5|TRBD1|NA|TRBJ1-4
CASSYRDSKNEKLFF
TGTGCCAGCAGTTACCGGGACAGCAAGAATGAAAAACTGTTTTTT
>TRBV29-1|NA|NA|TRBJ2-6
CSVLNSGANVLTF
TGCAGCGTTTTAAACTCTGGGGCCAACGTCCTGACTTTC